The clone carrying this T cell receptor (beta chain) was seen only a few times. TCRdb itself ran the RT-PCR reads through MiXCR, one entry per CDR3 protein. The sample gives about 680,000 distinct CDR3 sequences, 12% to 15% of which show up once; 3% to 4.5% is in the top ten. The CDR3 spans 16 residues. CDR1 and CDR2 (germline): SGHTA, FQGNSA. The V end was cut by 8 bases, the J end by 0 bases, with 16 bases between. The material sequenced was memory CD4+ T cells from blood. The TCR originated in a female donor in good health, serving as a healthy control. The chain recombines TRBV7-2 with TRBJ2-2; D is possibly TRBD1 or TRBD2 (5 bases each). In nucleotides, the CDR3 is TGTGCCAGCCCCAGATCGTTGGGGGCGAACACCGGGGAGCTGTTTTTT. The encoded protein is CASPRSLGANTGELFF.